This is a list of T cell receptor beta chains from one sample in a study of T cell responses to AZD1222 COVID-19 vaccine. Data came from immunoSEQ multiplex PCR; TCRdb stores just in-frame clones and leaves some out. The sample lists some 100,000 clones, approximately 87% occurring once. The sample in question was peripheral blood, obtained 28 days after the second AZD1222 dose. The receptors were sampled from an adult who received the AZD1222 COVID-19 vaccine. Each CDR3 is given with its conserved first and last residue. Each record gives: J gene, V gene, clone size, D gene, CDR3 protein, CDR3 DNA. A D gene is named only where the DNA matches it firmly. Not every row has a clone size; where given, it reads once, few, many or a size class.

TRBJ1-6,TRBV27,-,-,CASSLTPPTQGLNNSPLHF,TGTGCCAGCAGTTTAACCCCCCCCACTCAGGGCTTAAACAATTCACCCCTCCACTTT
TRBJ2-1,TRBV24-1,-,-,CATSDPTSFSNEQFF,TGTGCCACCAGTGACCCGACTAGTTTCTCCAATGAGCAGTTCTTC
TRBJ1-5,TRBV5-1,-,-,CASSFTGGGDQPQHF,TGCGCCAGCAGCTTCACCGGGGGCGGGGATCAGCCCCAGCATTTT
TRBJ2-7,TRBV5-1,-,-,CASSLAVPHYEQYF,TGCGCCAGCAGCTTGGCCGTTCCTCACTATGAGCAGTACTTC
TRBJ2-1,TRBV12-3/TRBV12-4,-,TRBD1,CASRTGDYNEQFF,TGTGCCAGCCGGACAGGGGATTACAATGAGCAGTTCTTC
TRBJ2-7,TRBV3-1/TRBV3-2,few,TRBD2,CASSQGLAGDHEQYF,TGTGCCAGCAGCCAGGGACTAGCGGGAGACCACGAGCAGTACTTC
TRBJ1-1,TRBV29-1,-,-,CSVDQMVGTEAFF,TGCAGCGTTGACCAGATGGTGGGCACTGAAGCTTTCTTT
TRBJ2-3,TRBV29-1,-,TRBD1,CSVEDRRSSTDTQYF,TGCAGCGTTGAGGACAGGCGATCTAGCACAGATACGCAGTATTTT
TRBJ2-4,TRBV5-1,-,TRBD2,CASSTLGGGTDIQYF,TGCGCCAGCAGCACCCTGGGGGGAGGGACGGACATTCAGTACTTC
TRBJ1-3,TRBV9,-,-,CASSPLSSGNTIYF,TGTGCCAGCAGCCCCCTAAGCTCTGGAAACACCATATATTTT
TRBJ1-3,TRBV4-1,few,-,CASSLETSGNTIYF,TGCGCCAGCAGCCTAGAGACCTCTGGAAACACCATATATTTT
TRBJ2-1,TRBV5-1,-,-,CASSDASAYNEQFF,TGCGCCAGCTCAGACGCGAGCGCTTACAATGAGCAGTTCTTC
TRBJ1-2,TRBV6-1,-,-,CASSDGAWDGYTF,TGTGCCAGCAGTGATGGGGCGTGGGATGGCTACACCTTC
TRBJ1-2,TRBV6-5,-,-,CASSGALNYGYTF,TGTGCCAGCTCAGGCGCTCTTAACTATGGCTACACCTTC
TRBJ1-6,TRBV14,-,-,CASSQGRGSPLHF,TGTGCCAGCAGCCAAGGCAGGGGCTCACCCCTCCACTTT
TRBJ1-1,TRBV5-1,once,-,CASSFRPRQAGNTEAFF,TGCGCCAGCAGCTTCCGACCAAGACAGGCTGGGAACACTGAAGCTTTCTTT